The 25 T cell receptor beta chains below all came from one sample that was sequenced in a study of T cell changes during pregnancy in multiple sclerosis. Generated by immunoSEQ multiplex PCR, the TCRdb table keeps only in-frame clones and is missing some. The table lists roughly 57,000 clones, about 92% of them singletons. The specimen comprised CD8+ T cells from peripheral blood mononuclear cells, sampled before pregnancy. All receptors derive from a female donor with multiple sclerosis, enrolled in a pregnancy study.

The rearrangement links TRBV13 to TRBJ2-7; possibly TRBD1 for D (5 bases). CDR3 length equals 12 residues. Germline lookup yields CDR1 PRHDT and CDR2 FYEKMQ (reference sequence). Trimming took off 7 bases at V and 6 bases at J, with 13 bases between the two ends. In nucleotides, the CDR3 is TGTGCCAGCAACTCGGAAGGGGTCGAGCAGTACTTC. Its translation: CASNSEGVEQYF.

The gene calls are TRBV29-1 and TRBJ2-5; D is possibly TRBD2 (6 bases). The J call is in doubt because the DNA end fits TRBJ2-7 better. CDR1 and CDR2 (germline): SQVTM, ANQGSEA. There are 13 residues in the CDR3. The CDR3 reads CSVRLVNHYEQYF. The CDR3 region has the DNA TGCAGCGTGAGACTAGTGAATCATTACGAGCAGTACTTC.

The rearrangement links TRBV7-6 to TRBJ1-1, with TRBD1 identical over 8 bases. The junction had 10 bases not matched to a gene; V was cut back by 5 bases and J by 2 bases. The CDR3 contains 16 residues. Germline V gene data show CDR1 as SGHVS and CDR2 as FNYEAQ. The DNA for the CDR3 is TGTGCCAGCAGCCTAAGGACAGGGAAGGCAAACACTGAAGCTTTCTTT. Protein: CASSLRTGKANTEAFF.

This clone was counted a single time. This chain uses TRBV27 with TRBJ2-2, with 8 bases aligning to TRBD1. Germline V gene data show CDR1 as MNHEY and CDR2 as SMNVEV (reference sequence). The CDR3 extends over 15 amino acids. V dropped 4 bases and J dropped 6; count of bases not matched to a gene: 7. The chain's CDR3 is CASSSRRQGPGELFF. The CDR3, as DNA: TGTGCCAGCAGTTCCCGCAGACAGGGGCCCGGGGAGCTGTTTTTT.

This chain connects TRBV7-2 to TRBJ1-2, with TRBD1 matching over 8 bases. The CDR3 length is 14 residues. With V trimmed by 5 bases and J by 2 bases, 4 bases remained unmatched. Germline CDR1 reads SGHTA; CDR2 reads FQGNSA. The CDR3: CASSPTGGNYGYTF. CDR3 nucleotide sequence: TGTGCCAGCAGCCCAACAGGGGGGAACTATGGCTACACCTTC.

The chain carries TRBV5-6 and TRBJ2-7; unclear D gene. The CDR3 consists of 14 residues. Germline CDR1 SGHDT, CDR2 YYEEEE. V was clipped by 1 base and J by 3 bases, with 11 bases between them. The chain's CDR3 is CASSLNDISYEQYF. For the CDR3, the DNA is TGTGCCAGCAGCTTGAACGACATAAGCTACGAGCAGTACTTC.

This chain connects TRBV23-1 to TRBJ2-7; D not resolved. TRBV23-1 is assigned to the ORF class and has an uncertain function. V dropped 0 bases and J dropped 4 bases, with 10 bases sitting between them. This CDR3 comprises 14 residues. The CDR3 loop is CASSQSVPEYEQYF. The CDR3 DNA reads TGCGCCAGCAGTCAATCGGTCCCAGAATACGAGCAGTACTTC.

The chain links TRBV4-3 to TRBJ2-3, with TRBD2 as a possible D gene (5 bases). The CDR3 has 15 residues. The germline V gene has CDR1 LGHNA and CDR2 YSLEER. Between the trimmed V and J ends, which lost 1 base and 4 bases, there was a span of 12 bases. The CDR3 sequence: CASSQGTGSADTQYF. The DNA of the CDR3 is TGCGCCAGCAGCCAAGGCACGGGATCGGCAGATACGCAGTATTTT.

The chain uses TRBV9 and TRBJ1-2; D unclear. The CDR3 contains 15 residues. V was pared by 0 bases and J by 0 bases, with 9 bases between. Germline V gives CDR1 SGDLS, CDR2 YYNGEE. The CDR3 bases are TGTGCCAGCAGCGTAGGCGGGGAAGCTAACTATGGCTACACCTTC. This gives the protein CASSVGGEANYGYTF.

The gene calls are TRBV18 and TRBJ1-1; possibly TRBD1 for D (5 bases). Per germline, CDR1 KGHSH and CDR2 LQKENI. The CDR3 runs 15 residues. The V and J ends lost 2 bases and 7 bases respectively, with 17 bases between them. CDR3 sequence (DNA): TGTGCCAGCTCACCATGGGGTGACAGCTCTAATGAAGCTTTCTTT. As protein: CASSPWGDSSNEAFF.

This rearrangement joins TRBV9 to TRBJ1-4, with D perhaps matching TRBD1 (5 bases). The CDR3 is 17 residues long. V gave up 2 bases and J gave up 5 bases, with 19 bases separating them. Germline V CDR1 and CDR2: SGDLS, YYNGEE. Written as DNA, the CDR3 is TGTGCCAGCAGCGTCGACCGGACGGAGGGACCCAATGAAAAACTGTTTTTT. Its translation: CASSVDRTEGPNEKLFF. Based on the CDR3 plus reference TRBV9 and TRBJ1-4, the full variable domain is DSGVTQTPKHLITATGQRVTLRCSPRSGDLSVYWYQQSLDQGLQFLIQYYNGEERAKGNILERFSAQQFPDLHSELNLSSLELGDSALYFCASSVDRTEGPNEKLFFGSGTQLSVL.

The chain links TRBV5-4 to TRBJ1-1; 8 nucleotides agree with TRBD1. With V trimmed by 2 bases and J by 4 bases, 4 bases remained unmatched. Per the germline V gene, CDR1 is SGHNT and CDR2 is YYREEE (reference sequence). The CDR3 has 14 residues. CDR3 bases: TGTGCCAGCAGCTTACAGGGGGGCGGCACTGAAGCTTTCTTT. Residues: CASSLQGGGTEAFF.

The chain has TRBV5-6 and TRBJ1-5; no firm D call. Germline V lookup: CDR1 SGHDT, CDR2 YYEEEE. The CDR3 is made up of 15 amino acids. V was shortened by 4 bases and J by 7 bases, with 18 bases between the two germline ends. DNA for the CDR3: TGTGCCAGCAGCCTCGGCCAATACGGAGGGCAGCCCCAGCATTTT. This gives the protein CASSLGQYGGQPQHF.

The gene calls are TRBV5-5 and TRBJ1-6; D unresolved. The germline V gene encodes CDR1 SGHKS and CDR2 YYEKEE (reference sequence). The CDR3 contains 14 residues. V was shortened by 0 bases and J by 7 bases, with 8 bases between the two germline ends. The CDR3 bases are TGTGCCAGCAGCTTGGGACAACCAAATTCACCCCTCCACTTT. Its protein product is CASSLGQPNSPLHF. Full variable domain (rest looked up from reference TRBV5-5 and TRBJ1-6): DAGVTQSPTHLIKTRGQQVTLRCSPISGHKSVSWYQQVLGQGPQFIFQYYEKEERGRGNFPDRFSARQFPNYSSELNVNALLLGDSALYLCASSLGQPNSPLHFGNGTRLTVT.

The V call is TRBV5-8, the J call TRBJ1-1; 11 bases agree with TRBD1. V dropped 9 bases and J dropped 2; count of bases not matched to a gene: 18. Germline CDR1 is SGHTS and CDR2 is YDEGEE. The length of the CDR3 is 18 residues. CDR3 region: CANPKFPGQGVLNTEAFF. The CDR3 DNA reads TGTGCCAACCCTAAATTCCCGGGACAGGGGGTTCTCAACACTGAAGCTTTCTTT. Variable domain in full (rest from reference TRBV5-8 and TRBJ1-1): EAGVTQSPTHLIKTRGQQATLRCSPISGHTSVYWYQQALGLGLQFLLWYDEGEERNRGNFPPRFSGRQFPNYSSELNVNALELEDSALYLCANPKFPGQGVLNTEAFFGQGTRLTVV.

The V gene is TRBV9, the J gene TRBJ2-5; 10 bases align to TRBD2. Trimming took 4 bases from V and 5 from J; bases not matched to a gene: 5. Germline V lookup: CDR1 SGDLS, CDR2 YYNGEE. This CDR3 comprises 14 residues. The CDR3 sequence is CASSSTSGDETQYF. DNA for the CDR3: TGTGCCAGCAGCTCCACTAGCGGGGATGAGACCCAGTACTTC.

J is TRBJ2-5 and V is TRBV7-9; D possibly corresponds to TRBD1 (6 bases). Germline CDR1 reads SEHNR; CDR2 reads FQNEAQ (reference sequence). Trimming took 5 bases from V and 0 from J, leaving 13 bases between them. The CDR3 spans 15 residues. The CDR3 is CASSEDSNYQETQYF. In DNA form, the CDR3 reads TGTGCCAGCAGCGAGGACAGTAACTACCAAGAGACCCAGTACTTC.

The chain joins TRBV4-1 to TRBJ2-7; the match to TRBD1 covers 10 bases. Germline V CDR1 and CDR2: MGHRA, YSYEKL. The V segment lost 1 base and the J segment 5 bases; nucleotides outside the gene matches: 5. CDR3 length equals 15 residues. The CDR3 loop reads CASSQVGTGAHEQYF. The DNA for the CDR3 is TGCGCCAGCAGCCAAGTTGGGACAGGGGCCCACGAGCAGTACTTC.

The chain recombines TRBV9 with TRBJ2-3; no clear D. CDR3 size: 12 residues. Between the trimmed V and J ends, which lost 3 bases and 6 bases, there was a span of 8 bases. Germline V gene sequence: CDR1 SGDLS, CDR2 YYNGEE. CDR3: CASSGSYDTQYF. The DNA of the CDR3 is TGTGCCAGCAGCGGATCCTATGATACGCAGTATTTT.

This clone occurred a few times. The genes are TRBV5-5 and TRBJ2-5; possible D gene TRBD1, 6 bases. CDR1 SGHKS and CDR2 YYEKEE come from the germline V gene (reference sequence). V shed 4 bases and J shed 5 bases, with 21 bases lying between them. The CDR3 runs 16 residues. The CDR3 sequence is CASSATSGAFWETQYF. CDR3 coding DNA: TGTGCCAGCAGCGCAACCTCAGGGGCTTTTTGGGAGACCCAGTACTTC.

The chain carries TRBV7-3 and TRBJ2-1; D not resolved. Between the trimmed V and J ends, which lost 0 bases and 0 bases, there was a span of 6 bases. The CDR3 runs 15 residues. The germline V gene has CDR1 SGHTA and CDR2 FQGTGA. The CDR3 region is CASSLTASSYNEQFF. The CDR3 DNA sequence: TGTGCCAGCAGCTTAACCGCGAGCTCCTACAATGAGCAGTTCTTC.

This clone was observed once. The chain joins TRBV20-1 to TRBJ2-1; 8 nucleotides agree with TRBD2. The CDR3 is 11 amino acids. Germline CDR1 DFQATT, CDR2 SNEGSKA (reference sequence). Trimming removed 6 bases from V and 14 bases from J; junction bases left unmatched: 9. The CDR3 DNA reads TGCAGTGCGGGACCGGGACTAGAGAAGTTCTTC. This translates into CSAGPGLEKFF.

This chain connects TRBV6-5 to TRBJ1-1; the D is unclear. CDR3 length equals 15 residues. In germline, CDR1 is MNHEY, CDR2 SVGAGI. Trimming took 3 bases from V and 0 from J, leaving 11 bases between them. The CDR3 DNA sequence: TGTGCCAGCAGTTATAGTGAGAGAATGAACACTGAAGCTTTCTTT. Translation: CASSYSERMNTEAFF.

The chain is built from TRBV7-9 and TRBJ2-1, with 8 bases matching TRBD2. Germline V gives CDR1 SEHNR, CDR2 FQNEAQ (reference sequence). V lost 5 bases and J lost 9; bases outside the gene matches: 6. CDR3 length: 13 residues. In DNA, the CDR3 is TGTGCCAGCAGCCTAGGACGGGGGGGTGAGCAGTTCTTC. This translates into CASSLGRGGEQFF.

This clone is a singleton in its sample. CDR3 residues: CASLWTAYGYTF. Here the CDR3 DNA reads TGTGCCAGCCTATGGACAGCCTATGGCTACACCTTC. The rearrangement joins TRBV6-1 to TRBJ1-2, with a possible D match to TRBD1 (6 bases). Germline V CDR1 and CDR2: MNHNS, SASEGT. This CDR3 has 12 residues. The V end was cut by 8 bases, the J end by 4 bases, with 11 bases between.